The following is a TCR beta chain sequence with its context. How the authors handled the data: Quantification of nucleated cells was approximated via reference gene primer amplification. Sequencing was performed with immunoSEQ multiplex PCR; in TCRdb, only in-frame clones are kept and a portion is missing. The V and J calls and the clone size are those of that table, but D and trimming were determined from the DNA. The data show 270,000 or so clones, about 85% seen once. The data were taken from a study of blood T cell repertoires in COVID-19. The wider study: The United States, Italy and Spain provided the acute and convalescent COVID-19 samples. T cells, B-cell-depleted T cells, or PBMCs provided the cDNA or gDNA that served as material.

Grouping used clinical history reported by participants in a survey and questionnaire. The specimen was PBMCs or T cells enriched from blood (not recorded which). The receptor was isolated from a woman in her 50s who had been exposed to COVID-19.

CDR3 sequence (DNA): TGTGCCACCAGTGATCCCACCCCGTCGGGGGGTCATGGCTACACCTTC. Amino acid sequence: CATSDPTPSGGHGYTF. The chain couples TRBV24-1 to TRBJ1-2; D possibly corresponds to TRBD1 (5 bases). The CDR3 consists of 16 residues. V gave up 3 bases and J gave up 6 bases, with 19 bases separating them. Germline lookup yields CDR1 KGHDR and CDR2 SFDVKD.